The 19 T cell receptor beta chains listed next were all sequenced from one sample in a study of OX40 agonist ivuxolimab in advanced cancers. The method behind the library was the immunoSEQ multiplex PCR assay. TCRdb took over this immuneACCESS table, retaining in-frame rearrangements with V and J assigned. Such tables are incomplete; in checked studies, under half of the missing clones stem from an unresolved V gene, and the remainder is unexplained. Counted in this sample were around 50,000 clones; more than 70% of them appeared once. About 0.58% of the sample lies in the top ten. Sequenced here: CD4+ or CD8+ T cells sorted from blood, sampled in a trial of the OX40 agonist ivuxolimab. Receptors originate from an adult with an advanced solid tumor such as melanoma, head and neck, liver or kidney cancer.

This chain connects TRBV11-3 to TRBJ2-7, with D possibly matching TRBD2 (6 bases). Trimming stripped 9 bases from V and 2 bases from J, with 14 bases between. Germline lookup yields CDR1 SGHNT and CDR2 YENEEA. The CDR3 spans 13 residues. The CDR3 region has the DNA TGTGCCAGTTCAAGACTAGTAACCTACGAGCAGTACTTC. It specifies CASSRLVTYEQYF.

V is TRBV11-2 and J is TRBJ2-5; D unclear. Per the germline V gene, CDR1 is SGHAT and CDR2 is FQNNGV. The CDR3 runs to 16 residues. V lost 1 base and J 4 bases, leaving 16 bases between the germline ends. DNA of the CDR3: TGTGCCAGCAGCTTAGGTGAGCTTTGGCAGCGAGAGACCCAGTACTTC. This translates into CASSLGELWQRETQYF.

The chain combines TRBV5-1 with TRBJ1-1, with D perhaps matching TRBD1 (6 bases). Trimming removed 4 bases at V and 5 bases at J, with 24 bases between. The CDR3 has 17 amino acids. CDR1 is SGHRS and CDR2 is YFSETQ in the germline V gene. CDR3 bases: TGCGCCAGCAGCACACAGACAGGCGGTCGGTTTGGGACTGAAGCTTTCTTT. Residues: CASSTQTGGRFGTEAFF. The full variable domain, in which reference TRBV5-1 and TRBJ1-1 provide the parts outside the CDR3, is KAGVTQTPRYLIKTRGQQVTLSCSPISGHRSVSWYQQTPGQGLQFLFEYFSETQRNKGNFPGRFSGRQFSNSRSEMNVSTLELGDSALYLCASSTQTGGRFGTEAFFGQGTRLTVV.

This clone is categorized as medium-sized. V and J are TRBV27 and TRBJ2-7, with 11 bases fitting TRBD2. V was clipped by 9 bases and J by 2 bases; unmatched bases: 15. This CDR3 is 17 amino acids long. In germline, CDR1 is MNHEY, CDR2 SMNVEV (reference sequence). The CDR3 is CARGVWLAGGFTYEQYF. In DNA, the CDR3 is TGTGCCAGAGGTGTCTGGCTAGCGGGAGGTTTCACCTACGAGCAGTACTTC.

The CDR3 nucleotides read TGTGCCAGCATGGGACACTATAGCAATCAGCCCCAGCATTTT. Translated: CASMGHYSNQPQHF. The rearrangement links TRBV2 to TRBJ1-5; D perhaps matches TRBD1 (6 bases). CDR3 length: 14 amino acids. V gave up 7 bases and J gave up 0 bases, with 10 bases separating them. Germline loops: CDR1 SNHLY, CDR2 FYNNEI.

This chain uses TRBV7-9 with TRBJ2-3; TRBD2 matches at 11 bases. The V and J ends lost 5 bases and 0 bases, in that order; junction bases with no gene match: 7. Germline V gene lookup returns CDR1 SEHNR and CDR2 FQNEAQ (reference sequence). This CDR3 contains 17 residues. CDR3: CASSGRTSGPSTDTQYF. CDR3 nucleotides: TGTGCCAGCAGCGGGAGGACTAGCGGGCCCAGCACAGATACGCAGTATTTT. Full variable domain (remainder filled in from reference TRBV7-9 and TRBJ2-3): DTGVSQNPRHKITKRGQNVTFRCDPISEHNRLYWYRQTLGQGPEFLTYFQNEAQLEKSRLLSDRFSAERPKGSFSTLEIQRTEQGDSAMYLCASSGRTSGPSTDTQYFGPGTRLTVL.

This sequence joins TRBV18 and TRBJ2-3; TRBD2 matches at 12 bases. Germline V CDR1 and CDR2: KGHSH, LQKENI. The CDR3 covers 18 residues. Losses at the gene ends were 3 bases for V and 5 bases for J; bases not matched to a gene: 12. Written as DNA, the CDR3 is TGTGCCAGCTCACCTATGATGACTAGCGGGAGACAAATAGATACGCAGTATTTT. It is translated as CASSPMMTSGRQIDTQYF.

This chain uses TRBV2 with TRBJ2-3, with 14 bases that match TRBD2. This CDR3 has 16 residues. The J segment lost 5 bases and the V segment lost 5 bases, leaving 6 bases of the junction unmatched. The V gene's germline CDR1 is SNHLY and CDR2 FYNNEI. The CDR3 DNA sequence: TGTGCCAGCAGTACCGGACTAGCGGGAGGCATAGATACGCAGTATTTT. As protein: CASSTGLAGGIDTQYF.

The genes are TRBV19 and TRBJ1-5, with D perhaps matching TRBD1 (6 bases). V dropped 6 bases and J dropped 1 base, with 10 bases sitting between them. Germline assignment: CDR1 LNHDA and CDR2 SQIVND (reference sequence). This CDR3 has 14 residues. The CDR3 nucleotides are TGTGCCAGTAGAGCAGGGGCAAGCAATCAGCCCCAGCATTTT. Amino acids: CASRAGASNQPQHF.

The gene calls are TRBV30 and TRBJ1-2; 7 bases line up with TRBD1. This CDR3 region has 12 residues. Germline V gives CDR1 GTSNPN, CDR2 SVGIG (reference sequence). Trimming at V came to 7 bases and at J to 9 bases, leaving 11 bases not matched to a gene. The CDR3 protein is CAFLRDSLSYTF. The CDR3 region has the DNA TGTGCCTTTCTCCGGGACAGCCTAAGCTACACCTTC.

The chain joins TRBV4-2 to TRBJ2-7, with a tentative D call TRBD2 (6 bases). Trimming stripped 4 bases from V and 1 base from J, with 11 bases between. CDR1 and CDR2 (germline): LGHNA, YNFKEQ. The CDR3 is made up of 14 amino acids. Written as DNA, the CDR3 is TGTGCCAGCAGCCGAGGGACTTCATCCTACGAGCAGTACTTC. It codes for CASSRGTSSYEQYF.

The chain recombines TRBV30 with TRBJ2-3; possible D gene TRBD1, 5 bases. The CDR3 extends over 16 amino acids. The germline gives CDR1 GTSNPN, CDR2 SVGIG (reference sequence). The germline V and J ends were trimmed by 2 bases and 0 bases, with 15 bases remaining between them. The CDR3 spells CAWSIRTRTSTDTQYF. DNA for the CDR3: TGTGCCTGGAGTATTAGGACAAGAACTAGCACAGATACGCAGTATTTT.

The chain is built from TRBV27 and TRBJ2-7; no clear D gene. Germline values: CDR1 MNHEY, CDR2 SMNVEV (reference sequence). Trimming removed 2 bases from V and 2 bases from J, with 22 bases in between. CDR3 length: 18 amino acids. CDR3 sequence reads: CASSLMGAGPRTPYEQYF. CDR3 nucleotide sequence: TGTGCCAGCAGTTTAATGGGCGCCGGGCCAAGAACCCCCTACGAGCAGTACTTC.

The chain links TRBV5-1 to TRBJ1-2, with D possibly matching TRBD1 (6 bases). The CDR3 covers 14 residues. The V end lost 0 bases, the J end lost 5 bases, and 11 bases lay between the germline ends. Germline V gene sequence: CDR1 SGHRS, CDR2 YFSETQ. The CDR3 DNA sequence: TGCGCCAGCAGCTTGGGACAGGCTGGGTATGGCTACACCTTC. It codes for CASSLGQAGYGYTF.

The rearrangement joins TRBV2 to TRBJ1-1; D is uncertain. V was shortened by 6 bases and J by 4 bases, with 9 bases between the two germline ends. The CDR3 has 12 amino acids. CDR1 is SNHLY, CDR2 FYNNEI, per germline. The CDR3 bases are TGTGCCAGCAGAGGACCGGCCACTGAAGCTTTCTTT. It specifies CASRGPATEAFF.

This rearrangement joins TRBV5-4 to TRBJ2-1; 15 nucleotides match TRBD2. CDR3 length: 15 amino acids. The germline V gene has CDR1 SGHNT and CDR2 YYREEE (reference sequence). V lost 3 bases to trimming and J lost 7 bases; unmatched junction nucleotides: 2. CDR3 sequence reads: CASSWGLAGGNEQFF. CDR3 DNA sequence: TGTGCCAGCAGCTGGGGACTAGCGGGAGGAAATGAGCAGTTCTTC.

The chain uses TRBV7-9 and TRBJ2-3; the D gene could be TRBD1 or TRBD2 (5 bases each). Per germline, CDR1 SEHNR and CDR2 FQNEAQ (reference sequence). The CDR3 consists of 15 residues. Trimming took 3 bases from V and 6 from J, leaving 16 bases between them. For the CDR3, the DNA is TGTGCCAGCAGCTTCCTGGGGGACCCCACCGATACGCAGTATTTT. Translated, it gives CASSFLGDPTDTQYF.

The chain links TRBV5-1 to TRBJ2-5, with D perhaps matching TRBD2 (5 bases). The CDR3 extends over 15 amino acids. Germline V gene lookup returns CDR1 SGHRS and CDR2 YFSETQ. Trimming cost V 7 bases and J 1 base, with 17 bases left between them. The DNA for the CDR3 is TGCGCCAGCTCACGGACTCGAGCCTTCCAAGAGACCCAGTACTTC. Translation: CASSRTRAFQETQYF. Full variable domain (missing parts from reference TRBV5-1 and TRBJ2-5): KAGVTQTPRYLIKTRGQQVTLSCSPISGHRSVSWYQQTPGQGLQFLFEYFSETQRNKGNFPGRFSGRQFSNSRSEMNVSTLELGDSALYLCASSRTRAFQETQYFGPGTRLLVL.

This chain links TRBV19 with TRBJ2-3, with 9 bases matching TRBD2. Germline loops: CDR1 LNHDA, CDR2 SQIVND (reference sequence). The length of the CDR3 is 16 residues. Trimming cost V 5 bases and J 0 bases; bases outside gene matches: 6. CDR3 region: CASSFGGRASTDTQYF. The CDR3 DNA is TGTGCCAGTAGTTTCGGCGGGAGGGCGAGCACAGATACGCAGTATTTT.